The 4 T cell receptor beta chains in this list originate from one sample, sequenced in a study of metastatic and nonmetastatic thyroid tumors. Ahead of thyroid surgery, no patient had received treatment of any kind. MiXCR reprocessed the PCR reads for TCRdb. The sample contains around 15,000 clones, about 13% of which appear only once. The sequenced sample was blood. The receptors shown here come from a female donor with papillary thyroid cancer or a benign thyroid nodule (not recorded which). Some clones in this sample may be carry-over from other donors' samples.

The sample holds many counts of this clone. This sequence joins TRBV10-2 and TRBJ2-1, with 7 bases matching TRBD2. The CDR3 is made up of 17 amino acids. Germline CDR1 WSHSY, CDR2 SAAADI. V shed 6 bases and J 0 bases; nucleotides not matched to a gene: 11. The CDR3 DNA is TGCGCCAGCAGGGGGGTAGCGGGCCTCCTCTCCTACAATGAGCAGTTCTTC. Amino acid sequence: CASRGVAGLLSYNEQFF.

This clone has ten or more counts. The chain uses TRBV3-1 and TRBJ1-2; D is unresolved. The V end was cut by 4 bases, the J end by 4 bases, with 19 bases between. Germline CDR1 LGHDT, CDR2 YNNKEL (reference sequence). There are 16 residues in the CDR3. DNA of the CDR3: TGTGCCAGCAGCCCTGTCGGTGGGGTAGGAGCCTATGGCTACACCTTC. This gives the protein CASSPVGGVGAYGYTF.

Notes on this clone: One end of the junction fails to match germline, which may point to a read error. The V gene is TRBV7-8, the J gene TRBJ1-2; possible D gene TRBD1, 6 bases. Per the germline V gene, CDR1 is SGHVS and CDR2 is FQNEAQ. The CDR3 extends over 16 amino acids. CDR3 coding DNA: TGTGCCAGCAGCCCCCTATTGGGGGGAGGGGGGTATGTCTACACCTTC. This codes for CASSPLLGGGGYVYTF.

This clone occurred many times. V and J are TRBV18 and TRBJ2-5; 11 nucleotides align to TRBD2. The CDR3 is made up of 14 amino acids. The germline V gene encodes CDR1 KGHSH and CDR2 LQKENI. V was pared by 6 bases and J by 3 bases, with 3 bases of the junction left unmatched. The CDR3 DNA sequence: TGTGCCAGCTCGGTGACTAGCGGGGAAGAGACCCAGTACTTC. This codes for CASSVTSGEETQYF.